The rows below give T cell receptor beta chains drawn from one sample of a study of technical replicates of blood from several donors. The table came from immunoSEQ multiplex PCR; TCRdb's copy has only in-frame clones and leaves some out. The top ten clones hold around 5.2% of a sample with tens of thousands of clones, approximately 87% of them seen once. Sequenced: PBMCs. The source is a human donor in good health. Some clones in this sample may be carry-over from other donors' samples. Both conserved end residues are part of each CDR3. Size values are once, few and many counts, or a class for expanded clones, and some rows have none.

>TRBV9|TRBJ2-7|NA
CASSVGGSSYEQYF
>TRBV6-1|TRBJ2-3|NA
CASSDEAPDTQYF
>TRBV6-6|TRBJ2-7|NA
CASSFTGTHEQYF
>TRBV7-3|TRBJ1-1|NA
CASSFMGQNTEAFF
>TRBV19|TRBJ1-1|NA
CASSIVGGPAFF
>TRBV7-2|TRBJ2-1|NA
CASSLPSSGRNEQFF
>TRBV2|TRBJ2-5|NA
CASSALAGGETQYF
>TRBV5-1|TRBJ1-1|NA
CASSFGTQNTEAFF
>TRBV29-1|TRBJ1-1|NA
CSVDPTGLNTEAFF
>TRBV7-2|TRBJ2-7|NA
CASSLAGQVPYEQYF
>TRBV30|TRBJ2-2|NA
CAWNTAGGTGELFF
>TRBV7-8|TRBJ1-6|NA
CASSLVGGPNNSPLHF
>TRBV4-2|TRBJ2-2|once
CASSQGTGNTGELFF
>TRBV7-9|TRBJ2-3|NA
CASSPYEGADTQYF
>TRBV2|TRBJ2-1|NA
CASTARPRASSYNEQFF
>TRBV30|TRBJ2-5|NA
CAWSRGRDETQYF
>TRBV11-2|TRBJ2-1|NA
CASSSYAGEVHNEQFF
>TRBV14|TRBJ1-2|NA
CASSQDRGQGTYGYTF
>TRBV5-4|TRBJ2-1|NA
CASSSRGGGEQFF
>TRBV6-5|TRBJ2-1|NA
CASSKTSGLYNEQFF
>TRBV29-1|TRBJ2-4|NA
CSVEGAGLAKNIQYF
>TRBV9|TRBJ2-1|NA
CASSGDRGGKLGQFF
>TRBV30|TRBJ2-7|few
CAWSEGGPYEQYF
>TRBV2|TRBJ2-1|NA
CASSASEQFF
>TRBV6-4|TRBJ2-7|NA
CASSRDRGDEQYF
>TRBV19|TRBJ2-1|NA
CASSARQGFDEQFF
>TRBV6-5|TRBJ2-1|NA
CASSYSGGAYNEQFF
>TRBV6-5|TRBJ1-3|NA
CASSLSSGNTIYF
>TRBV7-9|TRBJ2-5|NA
CASSPRLSPETQYF
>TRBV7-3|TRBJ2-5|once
CASSLSSYETQYF
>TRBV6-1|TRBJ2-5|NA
CASSEARSRTRADRETQYF
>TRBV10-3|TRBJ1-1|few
CAVRGGDTEAFF